These T cell receptor beta chains were read from a single sample in a study of early T cells in non-severe SARS-CoV-2 infection. TCRdb re-derived calls from the 5' RACE reads in MiXCR, one entry per CDR3 protein. Found here are 75,000 to 100,000 distinct CDR3 sequences, 16% of them singletons; the top ten hold about 1.3%. The source material was whole blood. These receptors all stem from an adult who was a healthcare worker with PCR-confirmed SARS-CoV-2 infection or an uninfected control (not recorded which). The CDR3 runs from the conserved cysteine through the conserved F or W. The D gene is left open where the match is weak. A row's size may be missing; if present it is once, few, many or a size class.

D gene: .; V gene: TRBV7-8; clone size: many; J gene: TRBJ2-3; CDR3 length: 12; CDR3 protein: CASSSYTDTQYF; CDR3 DNA: TGTGCCAGCAGCTCTTACACAGATACGCAGTATTTT
D gene: TRBD1; V gene: TRBV6-5; clone size: few; J gene: TRBJ1-2; CDR3 length: 12; CDR3 protein: CASSYRGLGYTF; CDR3 DNA: TGTGCCAGCAGTTACAGGGGGCTTGGCTACACCTTC
D gene: .; V gene: TRBV7-2; clone size: .; J gene: TRBJ2-1; CDR3 length: 15; CDR3 protein: CASSPLAGAPREQFF; CDR3 DNA: TGTGCCAGCAGCCCATTGGCGGGGGCCCCCAGGGAGCAGTTCTTC
D gene: .; V gene: TRBV11-2; clone size: few; J gene: TRBJ2-7; CDR3 length: 13; CDR3 protein: CASTPFGGPEQYF; CDR3 DNA: TGTGCCAGCACACCTTTCGGGGGTCCCGAGCAGTACTTC
D gene: .; V gene: TRBV11-2; clone size: few; J gene: TRBJ2-7; CDR3 length: 12; CDR3 protein: CASRRDGYEQYF; CDR3 DNA: TGTGCCAGCAGGAGGGACGGCTACGAGCAGTACTTC
D gene: TRBD2; V gene: TRBV12-5; clone size: .; J gene: TRBJ2-1; CDR3 length: 16; CDR3 protein: CASGFQGSGSYNEQFF; CDR3 DNA: TGTGCTAGTGGTTTTCAAGGTAGCGGGAGTTACAATGAGCAGTTCTTC
D gene: .; V gene: TRBV7-9; clone size: .; J gene: TRBJ1-6; CDR3 length: 12; CDR3 protein: CASSLDFSPLHF; CDR3 DNA: TGTGCCAGCAGCTTAGATTTTTCACCCCTCCACTTT
D gene: TRBD2; V gene: TRBV20-1; clone size: few; J gene: TRBJ2-5; CDR3 length: 16; CDR3 protein: CSARDPVAGDQETQYF; CDR3 DNA: TGCAGTGCTAGAGATCCGGTAGCGGGGGACCAAGAGACCCAGTACTTC
D gene: TRBD1; V gene: TRBV28; clone size: .; J gene: TRBJ1-1; CDR3 length: 13; CDR3 protein: CATKGQGRREAFF; CDR3 DNA: TGTGCCACTAAGGGACAGGGGAGGAGAGAAGCTTTCTTT
D gene: .; V gene: TRBV2; clone size: few; J gene: TRBJ1-2; CDR3 length: 13; CDR3 protein: CASSVTAGYGYTF; CDR3 DNA: TGTGCCAGCAGTGTTACGGCCGGATATGGCTACACCTTC
D gene: .; V gene: TRBV7-8; clone size: .; J gene: TRBJ1-1; CDR3 length: 14; CDR3 protein: CASRSRERLTEAFF; CDR3 DNA: TGTGCCAGCAGGTCCAGGGAAAGGTTAACTGAAGCTTTCTTT
D gene: .; V gene: TRBV12-3/TRBV12-4; clone size: few; J gene: TRBJ1-6; CDR3 length: 14; CDR3 protein: CASSPDRIVSPLHF; CDR3 DNA: TGTGCCAGCAGTCCAGACAGGATAGTATCACCCCTCCACTTT
D gene: .; V gene: TRBV12-3/TRBV12-4; clone size: few; J gene: TRBJ2-5; CDR3 length: 12; CDR3 protein: CASSFPVGTQYF; CDR3 DNA: TGTGCCAGCAGTTTCCCAGTTGGGACCCAGTACTTC
D gene: .; V gene: TRBV28; clone size: few; J gene: TRBJ2-3; CDR3 length: 15; CDR3 protein: CASSTEGRSTDTQYF; CDR3 DNA: TGTGCCAGCAGCACCGAGGGTAGGAGCACAGATACGCAGTATTTT
D gene: TRBD2; V gene: TRBV12-3/TRBV12-4; clone size: many; J gene: TRBJ2-1; CDR3 length: 17; CDR3 protein: CASSTRLRDYQYNEQFF; CDR3 DNA: TGTGCCAGCAGTACCCGTCTCCGGGACTACCAGTACAATGAGCAGTTCTTC
D gene: TRBD1; V gene: TRBV28; clone size: few; J gene: TRBJ2-3; CDR3 length: 15; CDR3 protein: CASSPTGASTDTQYF; CDR3 DNA: TGTGCCAGCAGCCCAACAGGGGCTAGCACAGATACGCAGTATTTT
D gene: TRBD1; V gene: TRBV27; clone size: few; J gene: TRBJ2-7; CDR3 length: 14; CDR3 protein: CASSPTRQGNEQYF; CDR3 DNA: TGTGCCAGCAGTCCCACCAGACAGGGCAACGAGCAGTACTTC
D gene: .; V gene: TRBV24-1; clone size: .; J gene: TRBJ2-7; CDR3 length: 11; CDR3 protein: CATSDGAEQYF; CDR3 DNA: TGTGCCACCAGTGACGGTGCCGAGCAGTACTTC
D gene: .; V gene: TRBV2; clone size: .; J gene: TRBJ2-1; CDR3 length: 12; CDR3 protein: CASRSSSYEQFF; CDR3 DNA: TGTGCCAGCAGGTCTAGTTCCTATGAGCAGTTCTTC
D gene: .; V gene: TRBV28; clone size: .; J gene: TRBJ1-2; CDR3 length: 15; CDR3 protein: CASSPSWREAYGYTF; CDR3 DNA: TGTGCCAGCAGTCCCTCTTGGCGGGAAGCCTATGGCTACACCTTC
D gene: .; V gene: TRBV2; clone size: .; J gene: TRBJ2-4; CDR3 length: 14; CDR3 protein: CASSSTVQGNIQYF; CDR3 DNA: TGTGCCAGCAGTTCGACGGTCCAGGGGAACATTCAGTACTTC
D gene: TRBD1; V gene: TRBV5-1; clone size: .; J gene: TRBJ2-7; CDR3 length: 14; CDR3 protein: CASSLQGASYEQYF; CDR3 DNA: TGCGCCAGCAGCCTACAGGGGGCTTCCTACGAGCAGTACTTC
D gene: .; V gene: TRBV2; clone size: .; J gene: TRBJ2-7; CDR3 length: 12; CDR3 protein: CATSVRPGEQYF; CDR3 DNA: TGTGCCACCTCGGTGAGGCCGGGGGAGCAGTACTTC
D gene: .; V gene: TRBV12-3/TRBV12-4; clone size: few; J gene: TRBJ1-2; CDR3 length: 13; CDR3 protein: CASSPGTSNGYTF; CDR3 DNA: TGTGCCAGCAGTCCAGGGACCTCTAATGGCTACACCTTC
D gene: .; V gene: TRBV5-1; clone size: .; J gene: TRBJ2-1; CDR3 length: 15; CDR3 protein: CASSLGGRSYNEQFF; CDR3 DNA: TGCGCCAGCAGCTTGGGAGGTCGCTCCTACAATGAGCAGTTCTTC
D gene: .; V gene: TRBV18; clone size: few; J gene: TRBJ1-5; CDR3 length: 13; CDR3 protein: CASSPAINQPQHF; CDR3 DNA: TGTGCCAGCTCACCAGCCATCAATCAGCCCCAGCATTTT
D gene: TRBD2; V gene: TRBV4-1; clone size: many; J gene: TRBJ2-1; CDR3 length: 17; CDR3 protein: CASSQGQGLAENNEQFF; CDR3 DNA: TGCGCCAGCAGCCAAGGGCAGGGACTAGCAGAGAACAATGAGCAGTTCTTC
D gene: .; V gene: TRBV28; clone size: .; J gene: TRBJ1-4; CDR3 length: 14; CDR3 protein: CASSKGGFWEKLFF; CDR3 DNA: TGTGCCAGCAGTAAGGGGGGTTTTTGGGAAAAACTGTTTTTT
D gene: TRBD1; V gene: TRBV11-2; clone size: many; J gene: TRBJ2-7; CDR3 length: 16; CDR3 protein: CASSTQRQGPSYEQYF; CDR3 DNA: TGTGCCAGCAGCACCCAACGACAGGGGCCGTCCTACGAGCAGTACTTC
D gene: .; V gene: TRBV27; clone size: .; J gene: TRBJ2-3; CDR3 length: 13; CDR3 protein: CASSPTEADTQYF; CDR3 DNA: TGTGCCAGCAGTCCGACTGAGGCAGATACGCAGTATTTT
D gene: .; V gene: TRBV4-3; clone size: .; J gene: TRBJ2-1; CDR3 length: 16; CDR3 protein: CASSQDTGEGYNEQFF; CDR3 DNA: TGCGCCAGCAGCCAAGATACGGGAGAGGGGTACAATGAGCAGTTCTTC
D gene: .; V gene: TRBV11-2; clone size: .; J gene: TRBJ2-2; CDR3 length: 13; CDR3 protein: CASRPLGTGELFF; CDR3 DNA: TGTGCCAGCAGGCCCCTAGGAACCGGGGAGCTGTTTTTT
D gene: .; V gene: TRBV6-6; clone size: .; J gene: TRBJ2-6; CDR3 length: 15; CDR3 protein: CASTLNGGGANVLTF; CDR3 DNA: TGTGCCAGCACCCTAAACGGGGGTGGGGCCAACGTCCTGACTTTC
D gene: .; V gene: TRBV13; clone size: many; J gene: TRBJ1-1; CDR3 length: 17; CDR3 protein: CASSAPRADGRNTEAFF; CDR3 DNA: TGTGCCAGCAGCGCCCCTAGGGCGGACGGAAGGAACACTGAAGCTTTCTTT
D gene: .; V gene: TRBV5-1; clone size: .; J gene: TRBJ2-2; CDR3 length: 14; CDR3 protein: CASSNLRNTGELFF; CDR3 DNA: TGCGCCAGCAGTAACTTACGGAACACCGGGGAGCTGTTTTTT
D gene: .; V gene: TRBV3-1; clone size: .; J gene: TRBJ1-5; CDR3 length: 13; CDR3 protein: CASSQGNNQPQHF; CDR3 DNA: TGTGCCAGCAGCCAAGGGAACAATCAGCCCCAGCATTTT
D gene: .; V gene: TRBV6-2/TRBV6-3; clone size: .; J gene: TRBJ2-2; CDR3 length: 15; CDR3 protein: CASSPPHGGTGELFF; CDR3 DNA: TGTGCCAGCAGCCCCCCGCACGGTGGGACCGGGGAGCTGTTTTTT
D gene: .; V gene: TRBV20-1; clone size: many; J gene: TRBJ2-5; CDR3 length: 13; CDR3 protein: CSASYQSQETQYF; CDR3 DNA: TGCAGTGCTAGCTATCAGAGCCAAGAGACCCAGTACTTC
D gene: TRBD1; V gene: TRBV28; clone size: many; J gene: TRBJ1-2; CDR3 length: 15; CDR3 protein: CASSSPWEGALGYTF; CDR3 DNA: TGTGCCAGCAGTTCCCCGTGGGAGGGGGCCCTTGGCTACACCTTC
D gene: .; V gene: TRBV5-1; clone size: .; J gene: TRBJ2-7; CDR3 length: 14; CDR3 protein: CASSLGTTLLEQYF; CDR3 DNA: TGCGCCAGCAGCTTGGGCACTACCCTCCTCGAGCAGTACTTC
D gene: .; V gene: TRBV25-1; clone size: many; J gene: TRBJ1-2; CDR3 length: 15; CDR3 protein: CASSEVGPRGDGYTF; CDR3 DNA: TGTGCCAGCAGTGAAGTCGGCCCGCGGGGAGATGGCTACACCTTC
D gene: .; V gene: TRBV7-2; clone size: many; J gene: TRBJ1-4; CDR3 length: 18; CDR3 protein: CASSHHRPDRSTNEKLFF; CDR3 DNA: TGTGCCAGCAGCCATCACCGCCCAGACAGATCAACTAATGAAAAACTGTTTTTT
D gene: .; V gene: TRBV29-1; clone size: .; J gene: TRBJ2-3; CDR3 length: 13; CDR3 protein: CSVGLLAQDTQYF; CDR3 DNA: TGCAGCGTTGGTCTGCTGGCACAGGATACGCAGTATTTT
D gene: TRBD2; V gene: TRBV29-1; clone size: few; J gene: TRBJ2-3; CDR3 length: 19; CDR3 protein: CSVDPGLAGGTSSTDTQYF; CDR3 DNA: TGCAGCGTGGACCCGGGACTAGCGGGAGGAACATCTAGCACAGATACGCAGTATTTT
D gene: TRBD1; V gene: TRBV10-3; clone size: .; J gene: TRBJ2-2; CDR3 length: 14; CDR3 protein: CAITGGLDTGELFF; CDR3 DNA: TGTGCCATTACAGGGGGATTGGACACCGGGGAGCTGTTTTTT
D gene: .; V gene: TRBV6-5; clone size: .; J gene: TRBJ1-3; CDR3 length: 15; CDR3 protein: CASSSLGGLGNTIYF; CDR3 DNA: TGTGCCAGCAGCTCCCTCGGAGGGCTCGGAAACACCATATATTTT
D gene: TRBD1; V gene: TRBV20-1; clone size: .; J gene: TRBJ1-1; CDR3 length: 12; CDR3 protein: CSAQGQGTEAFF; CDR3 DNA: TGCAGTGCTCAAGGACAGGGCACTGAAGCTTTCTTT
D gene: .; V gene: TRBV12-3/TRBV12-4; clone size: few; J gene: TRBJ1-4; CDR3 length: 17; CDR3 protein: CASSPGTRYATNEKLFF; CDR3 DNA: TGTGCCAGCAGTCCCGGGACAAGATACGCAACTAATGAAAAACTGTTTTTT
D gene: TRBD2; V gene: TRBV6-2/TRBV6-3; clone size: many; J gene: TRBJ2-3; CDR3 length: 14; CDR3 protein: CASRRLAGTDTQYF; CDR3 DNA: TGTGCCAGCAGAAGACTAGCGGGGACAGATACGCAGTATTTT
D gene: .; V gene: TRBV28; clone size: few; J gene: TRBJ1-1; CDR3 length: 17; CDR3 protein: CASRLIRVIGLDTEAFF; CDR3 DNA: TGTGCCAGCAGACTAATCCGGGTAATTGGTTTGGACACTGAAGCTTTCTTT
D gene: TRBD1; V gene: TRBV27; clone size: many; J gene: TRBJ2-2; CDR3 length: 16; CDR3 protein: CASSQTGQTKGGELFF; CDR3 DNA: TGTGCCAGCAGCCAGACGGGACAGACTAAAGGCGGGGAGCTGTTTTTT
D gene: .; V gene: TRBV20-1; clone size: many; J gene: TRBJ1-1; CDR3 length: 19; CDR3 protein: CSARSPAGRTRGWADEAFF; CDR3 DNA: TGCAGTGCTAGATCACCGGCCGGTAGGACCAGAGGGTGGGCGGATGAAGCTTTCTTT
D gene: .; V gene: TRBV24-1; clone size: .; J gene: TRBJ2-1; CDR3 length: 15; CDR3 protein: CATSDPTSSYNEQFF; CDR3 DNA: TGTGCCACCAGTGATCCGACTAGCTCCTACAATGAGCAGTTCTTC
D gene: .; V gene: TRBV19; clone size: many; J gene: TRBJ1-2; CDR3 length: 14; CDR3 protein: CASNREIMDYGYTF; CDR3 DNA: TGTGCCAGCAACAGGGAAATTATGGACTATGGCTACACCTTC
D gene: .; V gene: TRBV18; clone size: .; J gene: TRBJ1-5; CDR3 length: 11; CDR3 protein: CASSPIQPQHF; CDR3 DNA: TGTGCCAGCTCACCTATTCAGCCCCAGCATTTT
D gene: TRBD1; V gene: TRBV25-1; clone size: many; J gene: TRBJ1-4; CDR3 length: 17; CDR3 protein: CASTRGQGADLEEKLFF; CDR3 DNA: TGTGCCAGCACCAGGGGACAGGGGGCCGATTTGGAAGAAAAACTGTTTTTT
D gene: TRBD1; V gene: TRBV5-4; clone size: many; J gene: TRBJ2-3; CDR3 length: 13; CDR3 protein: CAGGTGDTDTQYF; CDR3 DNA: TGTGCCGGGGGGACAGGGGACACAGATACGCAGTATTTT
D gene: TRBD1; V gene: TRBV6-2/TRBV6-3; clone size: many; J gene: TRBJ1-5; CDR3 length: 15; CDR3 protein: CASSSTGEESQPQHF; CDR3 DNA: TGTGCCAGCAGTTCGACAGGGGAGGAGAGTCAGCCCCAGCATTTT
D gene: .; V gene: TRBV6-5; clone size: few; J gene: TRBJ2-1; CDR3 length: 17; CDR3 protein: CASSYSPHSGTNNEQFF; CDR3 DNA: TGTGCCAGCAGTTACTCGCCCCACTCCGGGACGAACAATGAGCAGTTCTTC
D gene: .; V gene: TRBV12-5; clone size: .; J gene: TRBJ2-1; CDR3 length: 12; CDR3 protein: CASRYTNNEQFF; CDR3 DNA: TGTGCTAGTAGATATACTAACAATGAGCAGTTCTTC